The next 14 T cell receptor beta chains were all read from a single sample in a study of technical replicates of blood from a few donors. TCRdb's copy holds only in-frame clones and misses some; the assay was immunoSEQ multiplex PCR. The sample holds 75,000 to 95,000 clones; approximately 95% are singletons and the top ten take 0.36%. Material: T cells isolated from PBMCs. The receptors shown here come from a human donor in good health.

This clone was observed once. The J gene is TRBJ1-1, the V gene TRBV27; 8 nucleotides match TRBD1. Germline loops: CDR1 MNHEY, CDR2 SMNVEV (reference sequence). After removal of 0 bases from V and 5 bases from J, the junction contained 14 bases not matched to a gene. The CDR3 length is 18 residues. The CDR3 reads CASSLSIGQGELGTEAFF. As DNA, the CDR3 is TGTGCCAGCAGTTTATCGATTGGACAGGGAGAGTTAGGGACTGAAGCTTTCTTT.

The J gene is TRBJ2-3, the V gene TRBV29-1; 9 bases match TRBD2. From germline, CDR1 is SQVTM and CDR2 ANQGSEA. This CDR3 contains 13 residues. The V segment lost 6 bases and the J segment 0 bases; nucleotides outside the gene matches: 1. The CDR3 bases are TGCAGCGTCCTAGCGGGGAGCACAGATACGCAGTATTTT. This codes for CSVLAGSTDTQYF.

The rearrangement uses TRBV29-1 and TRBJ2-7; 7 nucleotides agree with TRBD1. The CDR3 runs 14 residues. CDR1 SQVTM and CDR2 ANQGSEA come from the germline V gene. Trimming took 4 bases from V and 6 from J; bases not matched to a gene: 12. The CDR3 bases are TGCAGCGTTGCAAGGGGGCGCTTAATCACCGAGCAGTACTTC. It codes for CSVARGRLITEQYF.

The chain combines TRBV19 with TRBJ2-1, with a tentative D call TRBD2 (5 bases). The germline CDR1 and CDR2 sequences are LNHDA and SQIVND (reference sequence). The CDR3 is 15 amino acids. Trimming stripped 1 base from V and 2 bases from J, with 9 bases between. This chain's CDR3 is CASSIGSGTYNEQFF. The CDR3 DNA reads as TGTGCCAGTAGTATAGGGAGCGGCACCTACAATGAGCAGTTCTTC. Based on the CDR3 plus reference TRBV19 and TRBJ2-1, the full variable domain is DGGITQSPKYLFRKEGQNVTLSCEQNLNHDAMYWYRQDPGQGLRLIYYSQIVNDFQKGDIAEGYSVSREKKESFPLTVTSAQKNPTAFYLCASSIGSGTYNEQFFGPGTRLTVL.

The CDR3 reads CASSGLAENTGELFF. The CDR3 bases are TGTGCCAGCAGCGGACTAGCGGAGAACACCGGGGAGCTGTTTTTT. The V gene is TRBV2, the J gene TRBJ2-2; 10 bases match TRBD2. The V gene end was trimmed by 6 bases and the J gene end by 1 base; junction bases not matched to a gene: 2. The CDR3 sequence is 15 residues long. Per the germline V gene, CDR1 is SNHLY and CDR2 is FYNNEI.

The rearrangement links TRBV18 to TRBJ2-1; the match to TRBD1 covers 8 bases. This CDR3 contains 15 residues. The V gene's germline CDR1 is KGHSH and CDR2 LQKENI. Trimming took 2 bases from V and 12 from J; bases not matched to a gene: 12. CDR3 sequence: CASSPSGTGPLGQFF. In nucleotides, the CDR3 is TGTGCCAGCTCACCATCCGGGACAGGCCCCTTGGGGCAGTTCTTC.

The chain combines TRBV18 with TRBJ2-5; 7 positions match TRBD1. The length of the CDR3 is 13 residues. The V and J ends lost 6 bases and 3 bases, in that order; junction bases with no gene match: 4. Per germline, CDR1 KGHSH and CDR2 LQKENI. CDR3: CASSPGTEETQYF. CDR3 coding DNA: TGTGCCAGCTCGCCCGGGACAGAAGAGACCCAGTACTTC. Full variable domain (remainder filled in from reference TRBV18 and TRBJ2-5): NAGVMQNPRHLVRRRGQEARLRCSPMKGHSHVYWYRQLPEEGLKFMVYLQKENIIDESGMPKERFSAEFPKEGPSILRIQQVVRGDSAAYFCASSPGTEETQYFGPGTRLLVL.

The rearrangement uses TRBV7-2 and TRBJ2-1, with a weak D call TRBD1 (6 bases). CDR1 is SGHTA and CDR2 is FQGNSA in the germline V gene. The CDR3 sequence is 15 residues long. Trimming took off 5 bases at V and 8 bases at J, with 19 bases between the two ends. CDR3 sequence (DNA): TGTGCCAGCAGCCAGGGACATAAAGGATTGTATGAGCAGTTCTTC. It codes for CASSQGHKGLYEQFF.

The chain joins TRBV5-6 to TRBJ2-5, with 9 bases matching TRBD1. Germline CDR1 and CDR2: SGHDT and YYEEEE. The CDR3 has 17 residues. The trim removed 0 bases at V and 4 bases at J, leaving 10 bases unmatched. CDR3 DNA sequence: TGTGCCAGCAGCTTGGGTCCCGGGACAGGGAACCCAGAGACCCAGTACTTC. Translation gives CASSLGPGTGNPETQYF.

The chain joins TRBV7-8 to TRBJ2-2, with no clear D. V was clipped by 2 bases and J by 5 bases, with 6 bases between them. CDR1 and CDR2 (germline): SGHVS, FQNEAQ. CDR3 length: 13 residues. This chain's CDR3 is CASSLSLTGELFF. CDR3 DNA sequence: TGTGCCAGCAGCTTATCCCTAACCGGGGAGCTGTTTTTT.

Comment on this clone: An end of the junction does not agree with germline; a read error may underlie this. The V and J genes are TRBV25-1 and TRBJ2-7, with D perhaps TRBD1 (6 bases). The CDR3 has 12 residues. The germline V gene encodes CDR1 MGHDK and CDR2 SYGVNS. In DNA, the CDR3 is TGTGCCAGCAGTGACGAGCTACAGGGAGTGCACTTC. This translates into CASSDELQGVHF.

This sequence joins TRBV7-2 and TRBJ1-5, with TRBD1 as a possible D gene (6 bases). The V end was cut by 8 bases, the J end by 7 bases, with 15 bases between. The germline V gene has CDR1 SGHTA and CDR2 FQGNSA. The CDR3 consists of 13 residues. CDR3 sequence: CASRNRDTQPQHF. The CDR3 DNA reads TGTGCCAGCCGAAACCGGGACACACAGCCCCAGCATTTT.

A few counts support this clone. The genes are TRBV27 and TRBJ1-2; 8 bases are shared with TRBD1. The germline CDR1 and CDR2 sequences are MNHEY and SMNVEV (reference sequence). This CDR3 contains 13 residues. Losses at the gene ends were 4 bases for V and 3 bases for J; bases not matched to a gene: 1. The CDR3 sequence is CASSWGQDYGYTF. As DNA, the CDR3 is TGTGCCAGCAGTTGGGGACAGGACTATGGCTACACCTTC.

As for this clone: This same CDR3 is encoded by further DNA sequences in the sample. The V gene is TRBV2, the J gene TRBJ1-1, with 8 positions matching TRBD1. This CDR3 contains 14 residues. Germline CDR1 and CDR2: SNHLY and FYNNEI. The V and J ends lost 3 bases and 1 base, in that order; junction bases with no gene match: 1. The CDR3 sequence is CASSEGTGNTEAFF. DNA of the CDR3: TGTGCCAGCAGTGAGGGGACAGGGAACACTGAAGCTTTCTTT.